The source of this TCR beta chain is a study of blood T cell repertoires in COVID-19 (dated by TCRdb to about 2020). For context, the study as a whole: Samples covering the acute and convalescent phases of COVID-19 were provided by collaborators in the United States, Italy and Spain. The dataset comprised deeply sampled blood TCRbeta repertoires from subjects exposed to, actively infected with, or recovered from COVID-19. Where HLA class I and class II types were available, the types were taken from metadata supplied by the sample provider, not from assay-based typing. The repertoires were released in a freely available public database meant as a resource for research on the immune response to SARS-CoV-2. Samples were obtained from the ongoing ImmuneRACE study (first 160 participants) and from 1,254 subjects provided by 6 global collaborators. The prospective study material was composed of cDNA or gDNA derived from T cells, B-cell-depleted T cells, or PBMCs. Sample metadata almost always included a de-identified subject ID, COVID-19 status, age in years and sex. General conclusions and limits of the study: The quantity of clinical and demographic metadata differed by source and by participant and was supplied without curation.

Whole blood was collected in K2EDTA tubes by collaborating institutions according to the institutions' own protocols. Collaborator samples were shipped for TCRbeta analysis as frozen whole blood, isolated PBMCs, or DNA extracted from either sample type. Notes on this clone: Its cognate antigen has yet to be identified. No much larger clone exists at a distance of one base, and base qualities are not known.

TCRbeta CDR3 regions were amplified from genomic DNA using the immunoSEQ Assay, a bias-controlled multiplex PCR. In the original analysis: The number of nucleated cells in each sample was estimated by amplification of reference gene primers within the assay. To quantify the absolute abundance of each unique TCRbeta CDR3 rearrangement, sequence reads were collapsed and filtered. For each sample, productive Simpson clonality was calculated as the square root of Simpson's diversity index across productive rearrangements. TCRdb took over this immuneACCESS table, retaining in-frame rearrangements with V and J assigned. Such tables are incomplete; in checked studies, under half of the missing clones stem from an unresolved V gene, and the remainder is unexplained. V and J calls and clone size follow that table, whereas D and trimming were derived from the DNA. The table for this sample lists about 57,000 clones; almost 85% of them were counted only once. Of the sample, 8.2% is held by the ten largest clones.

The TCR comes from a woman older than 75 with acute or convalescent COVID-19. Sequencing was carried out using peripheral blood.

The DNA is TGTGCCAGCAGTTTACTGCGGGGCGGGGTGTTCTTC. Its translation is CASSLLRGGVFF. The chain is made from TRBV12-3 or TRBV12-4 and TRBJ2-1; the D segment could be TRBD2, given 6 matching bases. The CDR3 runs 12 residues from the cysteine to the phenylalanine. The CDR3 DNA has 36 bases and is translated from base 1. Trimming removed 2 bases from V and 15 bases from J, leaving 14 bases between the germline ends.